Presented here are 7 T cell receptor beta chains from one specimen sequenced in a study of blood T cell repertoires in COVID-19. Libraries were prepared by immunoSEQ multiplex PCR; TCRdb keeps only in-frame clonotypes and omits some of them. This table holds about 300,000 clones, roughly 86% found once. Sequenced material: peripheral blood. These receptors came from a man aged 70 or older with acute or convalescent COVID-19.

In this sample, this clone turned up once. The genes are TRBV5-1 and TRBJ2-5, with 9 bases identical to TRBD1. Per germline, CDR1 SGHRS and CDR2 YFSETQ. Trimming removed 1 base from V and 5 bases from J; junction bases left unmatched: 12. The CDR3 loop spans 17 amino acids. CDR3 loop: CASSLLSTGGQGETQYF. The CDR3 coding sequence is TGCGCCAGCAGCTTGTTATCCACAGGGGGCCAGGGGGAGACCCAGTACTTC.

This chain's CDR3 is CSVEDVVRGTSTQYF. The CDR3 DNA sequence: TGCAGCGTTGAAGATGTGGTTCGGGGGACGAGTACGCAGTATTTT. This sequence joins TRBV29-1 and TRBJ2-3, with D possibly being TRBD2 (6 bases). V was cut by 0 bases and J by 8 bases, with 18 bases left in between. Germline V gene data show CDR1 as SQVTM and CDR2 as ANQGSEA. This CDR3 has 15 amino acids.

The chain recombines TRBV5-1 with TRBJ2-3; 14 positions agree with TRBD2. The CDR3 extends over 17 amino acids. Germline V CDR1 and CDR2: SGHRS, YFSETQ. Losses at the gene ends were 2 bases for V and 4 bases for J; bases not matched to a gene: 6. CDR3 sequence: CASSLLQGLAGADTQYF. The CDR3 DNA reads as TGCGCCAGCAGCTTACTGCAGGGACTAGCGGGAGCAGATACGCAGTATTTT.

The chain recombines TRBV4-1 with TRBJ2-3, with D possibly TRBD1 on 5 matching bases. From germline, CDR1 is MGHRA and CDR2 YSYEKL. The CDR3 contains 11 residues. V was shortened by 8 bases and J by 6 bases, with 9 bases between the two germline ends. The CDR3 here is CASSSGDTQYF. In DNA form, the CDR3 reads TGCGCCAGCTCTTCAGGGGATACGCAGTATTTT.

The genes are TRBV25-1 and TRBJ1-2, with 8 bases identical to TRBD1. With V trimmed by 8 bases and J by 14 bases, 16 bases remained unmatched. This CDR3 comprises 13 residues. Germline V CDR1 and CDR2: MGHDK, SYGVNS. The CDR3 DNA reads as TGTGCCAGCTTGTCGCGACAGGGGAAACCTACAACCTTC. It encodes CASLSRQGKPTTF.

The chain employs TRBV9 and TRBJ1-1; tentative D call: TRBD1 (5 bases). The V end was cut by 2 bases, the J end by 7 bases, with 12 bases between. The CDR3 has 13 amino acids. In germline, CDR1 is SGDLS, CDR2 YYNGEE. The CDR3 is CASSVRVDGEAFF. DNA for the CDR3: TGTGCCAGCAGCGTCAGGGTTGACGGTGAAGCTTTCTTT.

The chain employs TRBV30 and TRBJ1-6; D is undetermined. The germline V and J ends were trimmed by 5 bases and 0 bases, with 8 bases remaining between them. This CDR3 is built from 14 residues. The germline gives CDR1 GTSNPN, CDR2 SVGIG (reference sequence). CDR3 sequence reads: CAWELSSYNSPLHF. The DNA for the CDR3 is TGTGCCTGGGAGTTGAGCTCCTATAATTCACCCCTCCACTTT.